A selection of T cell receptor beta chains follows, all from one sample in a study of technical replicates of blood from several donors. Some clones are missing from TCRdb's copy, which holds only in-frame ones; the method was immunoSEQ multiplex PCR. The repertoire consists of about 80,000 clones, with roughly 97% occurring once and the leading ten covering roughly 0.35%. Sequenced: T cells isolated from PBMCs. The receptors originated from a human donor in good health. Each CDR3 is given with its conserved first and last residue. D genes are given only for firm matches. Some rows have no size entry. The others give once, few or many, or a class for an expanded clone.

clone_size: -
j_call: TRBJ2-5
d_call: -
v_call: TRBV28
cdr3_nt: TGTGCCAGCAGTACCCCGGACAAGGGGACCCAGTACTTC
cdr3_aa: CASSTPDKGTQYF

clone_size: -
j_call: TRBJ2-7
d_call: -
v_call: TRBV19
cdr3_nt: TGTGCCAGTAGTCGGACACCTAACTACGAGCAGTACTTC
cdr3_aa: CASSRTPNYEQYF

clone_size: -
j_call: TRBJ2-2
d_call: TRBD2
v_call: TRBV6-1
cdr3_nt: TGTGCCAGCAGTGCATCACTAGCGGGAGGGGTCGGGGAGCTGTTTTTT
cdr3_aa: CASSASLAGGVGELFF

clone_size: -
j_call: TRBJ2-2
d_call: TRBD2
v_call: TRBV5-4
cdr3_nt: TGTGCCAGCAGCTTAACTGGGAGGGCCGGGACCGGGGAGCTGTTTTTT
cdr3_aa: CASSLTGRAGTGELFF

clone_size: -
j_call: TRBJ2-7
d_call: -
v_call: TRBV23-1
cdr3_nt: TGCGCCAGCAGCCTCCCGGGCTACGAGCAGTACTTC
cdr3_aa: CASSLPGYEQYF

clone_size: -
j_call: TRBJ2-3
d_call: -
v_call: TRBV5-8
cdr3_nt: TGTGCCAGCAGCTTGTATGAGGCTAGCACAGATACGCAGTATTTT
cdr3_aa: CASSLYEASTDTQYF

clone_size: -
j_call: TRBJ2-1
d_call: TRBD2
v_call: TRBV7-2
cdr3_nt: TGTGCCAGCAGCCCCGTAGCGGGAGGGGGGAATGAGCAGTTCTTC
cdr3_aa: CASSPVAGGGNEQFF

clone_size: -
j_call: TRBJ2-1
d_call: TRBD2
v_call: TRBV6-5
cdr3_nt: TGTGCCGTGACTAGCGGGAGCAATGAGCAGTTCTTC
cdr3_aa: CAVTSGSNEQFF

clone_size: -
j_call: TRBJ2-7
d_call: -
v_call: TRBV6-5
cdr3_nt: TGTGCCAGCAGCCCCGGGAGCTCCTACGAGCAGTACTTC
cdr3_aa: CASSPGSSYEQYF

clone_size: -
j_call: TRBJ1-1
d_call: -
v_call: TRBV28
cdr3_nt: TGTGCCAGCAGTTTACCGGAGGTCACTGAAGCTTTCTTT
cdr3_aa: CASSLPEVTEAFF

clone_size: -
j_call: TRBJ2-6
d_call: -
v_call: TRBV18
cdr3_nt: TGTGCCAGCTCACGAACGGGGGACGGGGGTGTATCCAACGTCCTGACTTTC
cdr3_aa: CASSRTGDGGVSNVLTF

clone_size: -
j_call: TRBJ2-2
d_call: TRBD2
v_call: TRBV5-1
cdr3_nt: TGCGCCAGCAGCGGCGCCGGGACTACAAGTGGGGAGCTGTTTTTT
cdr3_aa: CASSGAGTTSGELFF

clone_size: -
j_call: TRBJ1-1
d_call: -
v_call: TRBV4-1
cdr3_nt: TGCGCCAGCAGCCAAGCAGGAACCATGAACACTGAAGCTTTCTTT
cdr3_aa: CASSQAGTMNTEAFF

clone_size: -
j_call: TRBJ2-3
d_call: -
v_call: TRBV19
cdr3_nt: TGTGCCAGTAGTAAACTAGACGGCACAGATACGCAGTATTTT
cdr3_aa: CASSKLDGTDTQYF

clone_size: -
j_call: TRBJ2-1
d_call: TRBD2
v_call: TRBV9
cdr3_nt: TGTGCCAGCAGCGCCGGGACTAGCAGCAATGAGCAGTTCTTC
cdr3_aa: CASSAGTSSNEQFF

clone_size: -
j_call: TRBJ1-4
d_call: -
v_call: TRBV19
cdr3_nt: TGTGCCAGTAGTGGGGGGGCGCTTCCAACTAATGAAAAACTGTTTTTT
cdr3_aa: CASSGGALPTNEKLFF

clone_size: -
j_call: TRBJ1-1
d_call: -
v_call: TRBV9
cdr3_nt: TGTGCCAGCAGCGTACAACATAACACTGAAGCTTTCTTT
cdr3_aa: CASSVQHNTEAFF

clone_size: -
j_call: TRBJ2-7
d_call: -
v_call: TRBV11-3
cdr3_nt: TGTGCCAGCAGCTTACTGGAGGTCTCCTACGAGCAGTACTTC
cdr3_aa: CASSLLEVSYEQYF

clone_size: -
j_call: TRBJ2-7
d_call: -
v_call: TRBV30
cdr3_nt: TGTGCCTGGAGTGTGGGCTTATCCTACGAGCAGTACTTC
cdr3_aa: CAWSVGLSYEQYF

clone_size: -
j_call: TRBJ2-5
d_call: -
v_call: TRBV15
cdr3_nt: TGTGCCACCAGCAGAGGCCCAGGCCCAGAGACCCAGTACTTC
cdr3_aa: CATSRGPGPETQYF

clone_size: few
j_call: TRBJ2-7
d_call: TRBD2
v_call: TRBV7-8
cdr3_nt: TGTGCCAGCAGCTTCAGCGGATGGACTAGCGGGGACTACGAGCAGTACTTC
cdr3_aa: CASSFSGWTSGDYEQYF

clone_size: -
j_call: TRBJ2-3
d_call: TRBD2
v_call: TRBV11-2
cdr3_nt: TGTGCCAGCAGCTTGGTCGGGACTAGTTTTGAAGATACGCAGTATTTT
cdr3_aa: CASSLVGTSFEDTQYF

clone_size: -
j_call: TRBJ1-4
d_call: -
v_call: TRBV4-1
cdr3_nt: TGCGCCAGCAGCCGACTGATTAATGAAAAACTGTTTTTT
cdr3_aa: CASSRLINEKLFF

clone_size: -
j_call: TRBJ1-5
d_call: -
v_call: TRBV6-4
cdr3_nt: TGTGCCAGCAGCCGGGAAGGGAATCAGCCCCAGCATTTT
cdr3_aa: CASSREGNQPQHF

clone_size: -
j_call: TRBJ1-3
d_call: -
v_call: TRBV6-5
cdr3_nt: TGTGCCAGCAGCCATGAAGCCTTTTCTGGAAACACCATATATTTT
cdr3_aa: CASSHEAFSGNTIYF

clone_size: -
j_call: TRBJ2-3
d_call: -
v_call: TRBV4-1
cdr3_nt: TGCGCCAGCAGCCAAGGAGGAGGGGGGGTGACAGATACGCAGTATTTT
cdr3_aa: CASSQGGGGVTDTQYF

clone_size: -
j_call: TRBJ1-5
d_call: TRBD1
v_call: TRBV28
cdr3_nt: TGTGCCAGCAGCGAGGGGGCCCAAGATCAGCCCCAGCATTTT
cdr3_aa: CASSEGAQDQPQHF

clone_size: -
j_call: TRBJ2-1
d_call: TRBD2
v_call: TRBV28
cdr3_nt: TGTGCCAGCAGTTTAGGTAGCGGGACCCCCAATGAGCAGTTCTTC
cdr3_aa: CASSLGSGTPNEQFF

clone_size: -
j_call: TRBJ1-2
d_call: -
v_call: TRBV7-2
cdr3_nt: TGTGCCAGCAGCTTAGCCCTAGACAGGTTTATCATCTATGGCTACACCTTC
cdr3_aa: CASSLALDRFIIYGYTF

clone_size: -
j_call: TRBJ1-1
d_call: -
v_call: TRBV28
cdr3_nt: TGTGCCAGCAGGCAAGGAGATCTTATGAACACTGAAGCTTTCTTT
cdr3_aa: CASRQGDLMNTEAFF

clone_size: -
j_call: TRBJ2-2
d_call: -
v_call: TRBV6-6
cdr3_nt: TGTGCCAGCAGTTACGCGACTGCCATGGGCACCGGGGAGCTGTTTTTT
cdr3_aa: CASSYATAMGTGELFF

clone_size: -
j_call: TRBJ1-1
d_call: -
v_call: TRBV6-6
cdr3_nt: TGTGCCAGCAGTGGCCGGGGGGGGCAGGCTGAAGCTTTCTTT
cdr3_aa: CASSGRGGQAEAFF

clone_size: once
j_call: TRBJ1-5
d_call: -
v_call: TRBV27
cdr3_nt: TGTGCCAGCAGTTTCGGCAGGGGAAAGCCCCAGCATTTT
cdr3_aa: CASSFGRGKPQHF

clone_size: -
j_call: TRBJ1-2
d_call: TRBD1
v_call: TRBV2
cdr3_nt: TGTGCCGGAGGACAGGGGAACTATGGCTACACCTTC
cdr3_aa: CAGGQGNYGYTF

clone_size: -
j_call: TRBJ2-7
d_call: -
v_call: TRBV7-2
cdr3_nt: TGTGCCAGCAGCTTAGGGGGACATCAGATCTACGAGCAGTACTTC
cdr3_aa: CASSLGGHQIYEQYF

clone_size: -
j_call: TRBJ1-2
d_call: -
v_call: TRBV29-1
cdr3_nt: TGCAGCGTTGACACGGAGAACTATGGCTACACCTTC
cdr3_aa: CSVDTENYGYTF

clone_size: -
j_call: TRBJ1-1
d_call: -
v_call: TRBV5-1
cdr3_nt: TGCGCCAGCAGCTTGATTGGGAACGGGGGGGCGAACACTGAAGCTTTCTTT
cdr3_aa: CASSLIGNGGANTEAFF

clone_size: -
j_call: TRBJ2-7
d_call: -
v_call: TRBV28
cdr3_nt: TGTGCCAGCAGTTCCCCAGGAAACTCCTACGAGCAGTACTTC
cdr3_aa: CASSSPGNSYEQYF

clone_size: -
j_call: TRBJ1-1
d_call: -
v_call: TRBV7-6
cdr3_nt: TGTGCCAGCAGCGGTACAGGCTTTGAAGCTTTCTTT
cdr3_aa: CASSGTGFEAFF

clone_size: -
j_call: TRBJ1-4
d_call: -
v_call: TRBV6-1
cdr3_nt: TGTGCCAGCAGTGGTTGGGGGCTGGGAGAAAAACTGTTTTTT
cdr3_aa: CASSGWGLGEKLFF

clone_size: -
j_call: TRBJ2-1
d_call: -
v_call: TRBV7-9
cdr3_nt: TGTGCCAGCAGCTTAACTAGCAGGAATGAGCAGTTCTTC
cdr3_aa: CASSLTSRNEQFF

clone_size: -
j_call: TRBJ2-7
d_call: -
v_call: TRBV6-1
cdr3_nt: TGTGCCAGCAGTGAAATTGGCGAGGCCTCCTACGAGCAGTACTTC
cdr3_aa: CASSEIGEASYEQYF

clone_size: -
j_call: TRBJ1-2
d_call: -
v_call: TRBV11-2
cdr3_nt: TGTGCCAGCAGCTACGGGGGTAACTATGGCTACACCTTC
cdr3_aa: CASSYGGNYGYTF

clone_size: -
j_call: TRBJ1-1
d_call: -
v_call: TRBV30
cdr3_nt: TGTGCCTGGAGTGTATGGGGCTCCACTGAAGCTTTCTTT
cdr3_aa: CAWSVWGSTEAFF

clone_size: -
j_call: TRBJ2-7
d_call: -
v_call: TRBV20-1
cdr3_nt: TGCAGTGTTAGATTCTACTACGAGCAGTACTTC
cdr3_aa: CSVRFYYEQYF

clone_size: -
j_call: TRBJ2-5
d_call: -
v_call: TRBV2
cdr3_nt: TGTGCCAGCAGCCTAGAAGAGACCCAGTACTTC
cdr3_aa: CASSLEETQYF